These T cell receptor beta chains were read from a single sample in a study of T-cell reconstitution after alpha-beta-depleted transplantation in children. TCRdb reprocessed the PCR reads with MiXCR, giving one entry per CDR3 protein. The sample carries more than 200,000 distinct CDR3 sequences, roughly 15% recorded once. The specimen comprised PBMCs, mostly from graft donor cells, sampled 360 days after TCRalphabeta/CD19-depleted stem cell transplant. The receptors derive from a male patient between 2 and 9 years old who had a stem cell transplant for acute lymphoblastic leukemia, so the T cells may come from the graft donor. Each CDR3 is given with its conserved first and last residue. A D gene is named only where the DNA matches it firmly. A row's size may be missing; if present it is once, few, many or a size class.

-	-	TRBV5-1	TRBJ2-5	CANSLEGGEETQYF	TGCGCCAACAGCTTGGAAGGCGGGGAGGAGACCCAGTACTTC
few	TRBD2	TRBV7-9	TRBJ2-1	CASSSGTSGGDEQFF	TGTGCCAGCAGCTCCGGGACTAGCGGGGGCGATGAGCAGTTCTTC
many	-	TRBV12-3/TRBV12-4	TRBJ2-7	CASSPGLYEQYF	TGTGCCAGCAGCCCAGGCCTTTACGAGCAGTACTTC
few	TRBD1	TRBV5-1	TRBJ2-1	CASRLRTGGRNEQFF	TGCGCCAGCAGACTGAGGACAGGGGGCAGGAATGAGCAGTTCTTC
few	TRBD2	TRBV5-1	TRBJ2-7	CASSPAGTSGTYEQYF	TGCGCCAGCAGCCCCGCCGGGACTAGCGGAACCTACGAGCAGTACTTC
-	-	TRBV12-5	TRBJ2-2	CASGLLWAHPGELFF	TGTGCTAGTGGTTTGCTTTGGGCCCACCCCGGGGAGCTGTTTTTT
-	-	TRBV28	TRBJ1-6	CAMGTGDSPLHF	TGTGCCATGGGGACGGGGGATTCACCCCTCCACTTT
few	-	TRBV20-1	TRBJ2-3	CSGFLTGTDTQYF	TGCAGTGGGTTCCTGACTGGCACAGATACGCAGTATTTT
-	-	TRBV5-1	TRBJ1-5	CASSTGTNQPQHF	TGCGCCAGCAGCACAGGGACTAATCAGCCCCAGCATTTT
few	-	TRBV12-3/TRBV12-4	TRBJ2-2	CASTTAGELFF	TGTGCCAGCACCACGGCCGGGGAGCTGTTTTTT
few	TRBD2	TRBV7-9	TRBJ2-1	CASSSPGSGGRHNEQFF	TGTGCCAGCAGCTCTCCTGGTAGCGGGGGCCGACACAATGAGCAGTTCTTC
many	-	TRBV5-6	TRBJ2-3	CASSKTDTQYF	TGTGCCAGCAGCAAAACAGATACGCAGTATTTT
few	-	TRBV20-1	TRBJ1-5	CSAKGRTTGNQPQHF	TGCAGTGCTAAGGGCCGAACTACTGGCAATCAGCCCCAGCATTTT
few	TRBD1	TRBV10-3	TRBJ2-5	CAIGTAQETQYF	TGTGCCATCGGGACAGCCCAAGAGACCCAGTACTTC
few	-	TRBV4-3	TRBJ1-6	CASSQEAGDYNSPLHF	TGCGCCAGCAGCCAAGAGGCAGGAGATTATAATTCACCCCTCCACTTT
-	TRBD1	TRBV6-2/TRBV6-3	TRBJ2-5	CASRPGTGGQETQYF	TGTGCCAGCAGACCCGGGACAGGGGGCCAAGAGACCCAGTACTTC
-	TRBD2	TRBV12-3/TRBV12-4	TRBJ2-3	CASRNAGGRTDTQYF	TGTGCCAGCAGAAATGCGGGGGGGCGCACAGATACGCAGTATTTT
few	-	TRBV7-2	TRBJ2-2	CASSSPDGGGTGELFF	TGTGCCAGCAGCTCGCCGGACGGGGGTGGCACCGGGGAGCTGTTTTTT
many	-	TRBV6-1	TRBJ2-7	CASSDRFSYEQYF	TGTGCCAGCAGCGACAGATTCTCCTACGAGCAGTACTTC
few	TRBD1	TRBV7-2	TRBJ2-3	CASSLAGTGHGTQYF	TGTGCCAGCAGCTTAGCGGGGACAGGCCATGGTACGCAGTATTTT
-	TRBD1	TRBV6-2/TRBV6-3	TRBJ2-1	CASSPTGGSSYNEQFF	TGTGCCAGCAGTCCGACAGGGGGCAGCTCCTACAATGAGCAGTTCTTC
-	-	TRBV3-1	TRBJ1-2	CASSQESLGPYLDFTF	TGTGCCAGCAGCCAAGAAAGTTTAGGTCCTTACCTTGACTTCACCTTC
-	TRBD1	TRBV12-3/TRBV12-4	TRBJ1-2	CASSLETGGASGYTF	TGTGCCAGCAGTTTAGAGACAGGGGGCGCGAGTGGCTACACCTTC
few	-	TRBV3-1	TRBJ2-7	CASSSTIGGARTYEQYF	TGTGCCAGCAGCTCAACGATAGGCGGGGCCAGAACCTACGAGCAGTACTTC
-	-	TRBV10-3	TRBJ1-5	CAISEGSRNQPQHF	TGTGCCATCAGTGAGGGCAGCCGCAATCAGCCCCAGCATTTT
few	-	TRBV7-9	TRBJ1-1	CASSLPDGVNTEAFF	TGTGCCAGCAGCTTACCCGACGGCGTGAACACTGAAGCTTTCTTT
few	TRBD2	TRBV20-1	TRBJ2-5	CSARVTSGGPQETQYF	TGCAGTGCTAGAGTGACTAGCGGGGGCCCACAAGAGACCCAGTACTTC
few	-	TRBV29-1	TRBJ2-7	CSDRLDRPYEQYF	TGCAGCGATCGACTAGATCGCCCCTACGAGCAGTACTTC
few	TRBD1	TRBV7-9	TRBJ2-7	CASSLGQGGDEQYF	TGTGCCAGCAGCTTAGGACAGGGGGGTGACGAGCAGTACTTC
-	TRBD1	TRBV5-1	TRBJ1-2	CASSLLGRDRGTYGYTF	TGCGCCAGCAGCTTATTGGGACGGGACAGGGGGACCTATGGCTACACCTTC
-	TRBD2	TRBV6-2/TRBV6-3	TRBJ2-1	CASSYSPGGNEQFF	TGTGCCAGCAGTTACTCCCCCGGGGGGAATGAGCAGTTCTTC
few	-	TRBV20-1	TRBJ2-3	CSASSLRTDTQYF	TGCAGTGCTAGTTCCCTACGCACAGATACGCAGTATTTT
-	-	TRBV11-3	TRBJ2-2	CASSPIEGELFF	TGTGCCAGCAGCCCAATCGAGGGGGAGCTGTTTTTT
-	TRBD1	TRBV5-5	TRBJ1-2	CASSQLRTGGDYGYTF	TGTGCCAGCAGCCAACTTAGGACAGGGGGCGACTATGGCTACACCTTC
few	-	TRBV5-6	TRBJ2-3	CASSLADGTDTQYF	TGTGCCAGCAGCTTGGCCGACGGCACAGATACGCAGTATTTT
-	-	TRBV7-2	TRBJ1-1	CASSPYVREAFF	TGTGCCAGCAGCCCCTATGTCCGTGAAGCTTTCTTT
-	-	TRBV12-3/TRBV12-4	TRBJ1-4	CASSLYQGTNEKLFF	TGTGCCAGCAGTTTATATCAGGGGACTAATGAAAAACTGTTTTTT
-	TRBD1	TRBV5-1	TRBJ2-7	CASSPGDRVNEQYF	TGCGCCAGCAGCCCCGGGGACAGGGTCAACGAGCAGTACTTC
few	-	TRBV5-5	TRBJ2-3	CASSLARGMSTDTQYF	TGTGCCAGCAGCTTGGCCCGGGGTATGAGCACAGATACGCAGTATTTT
-	-	TRBV4-3	TRBJ2-7	CASSQGGGEVEQYF	TGCGCCAGCAGCCAAGGAGGGGGAGAGGTCGAGCAGTACTTC
few	-	TRBV5-4	TRBJ1-5	CASSSTTLSNQPQHF	TGTGCCAGCAGCTCAACGACCCTTAGCAATCAGCCCCAGCATTTT
few	TRBD1	TRBV5-1	TRBJ2-4	CASSATGKLAKNIQYF	TGCGCCAGCAGCGCGACAGGGAAACTAGCCAAAAACATTCAGTACTTC